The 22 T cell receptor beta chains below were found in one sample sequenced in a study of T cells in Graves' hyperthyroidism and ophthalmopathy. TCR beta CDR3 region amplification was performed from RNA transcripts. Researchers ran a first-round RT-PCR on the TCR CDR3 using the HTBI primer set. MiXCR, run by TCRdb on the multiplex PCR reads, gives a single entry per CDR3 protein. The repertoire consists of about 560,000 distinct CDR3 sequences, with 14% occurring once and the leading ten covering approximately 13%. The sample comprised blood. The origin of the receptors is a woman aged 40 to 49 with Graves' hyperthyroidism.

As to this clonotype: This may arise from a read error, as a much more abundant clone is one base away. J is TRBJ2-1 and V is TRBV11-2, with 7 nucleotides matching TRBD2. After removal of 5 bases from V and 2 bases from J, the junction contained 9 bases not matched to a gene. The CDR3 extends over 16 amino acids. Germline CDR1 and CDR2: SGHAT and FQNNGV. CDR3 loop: CASSLMGRGAYNEQFF. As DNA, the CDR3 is TGTGCCAGCAGCCTGATGGGACGGGGGGCCTACAATGAGCAGTTCTTC.

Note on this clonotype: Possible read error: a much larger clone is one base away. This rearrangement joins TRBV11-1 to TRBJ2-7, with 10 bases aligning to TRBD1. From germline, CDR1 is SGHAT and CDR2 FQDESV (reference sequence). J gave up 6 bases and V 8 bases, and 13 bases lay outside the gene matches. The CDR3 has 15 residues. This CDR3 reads CASGTPGQGFREQYF. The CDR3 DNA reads TGTGCCAGCGGCACACCGGGACAGGGGTTCCGCGAGCAGTACTTC.

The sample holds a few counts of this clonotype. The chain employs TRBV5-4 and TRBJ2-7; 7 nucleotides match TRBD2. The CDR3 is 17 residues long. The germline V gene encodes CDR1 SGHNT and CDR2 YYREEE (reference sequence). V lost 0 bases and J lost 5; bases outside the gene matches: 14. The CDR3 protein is CASSLATAPAGLDEQYF. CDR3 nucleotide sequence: TGTGCCAGCAGCTTGGCCACGGCCCCAGCGGGACTCGACGAGCAGTACTTC.

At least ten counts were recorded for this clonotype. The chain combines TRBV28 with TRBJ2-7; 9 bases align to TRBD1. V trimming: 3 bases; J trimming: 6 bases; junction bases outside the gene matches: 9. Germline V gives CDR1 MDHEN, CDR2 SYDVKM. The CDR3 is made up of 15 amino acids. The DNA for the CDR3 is TGTGCCAGCAGTTTTGGGGACAGGGTATCGGGCGAGCAGTACTTC. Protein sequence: CASSFGDRVSGEQYF. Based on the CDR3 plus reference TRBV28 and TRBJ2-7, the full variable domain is DVKVTQSSRYLVKRTGEKVFLECVQDMDHENMFWYRQDPGLGLRLIYFSYDVKMKEKGDIPEGYSVSREKKERFSLILESASTNQTSMYLCASSFGDRVSGEQYFGPGTRLTVT.

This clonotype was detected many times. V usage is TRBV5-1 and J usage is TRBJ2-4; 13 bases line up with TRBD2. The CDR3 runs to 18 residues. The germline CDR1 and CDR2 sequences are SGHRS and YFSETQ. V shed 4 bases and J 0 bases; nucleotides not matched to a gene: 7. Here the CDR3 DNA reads TGCGCCAGCAGCCACGGACTAGCGGGAGCTCTAGCCAAAAACATTCAGTACTTC. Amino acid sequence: CASSHGLAGALAKNIQYF.

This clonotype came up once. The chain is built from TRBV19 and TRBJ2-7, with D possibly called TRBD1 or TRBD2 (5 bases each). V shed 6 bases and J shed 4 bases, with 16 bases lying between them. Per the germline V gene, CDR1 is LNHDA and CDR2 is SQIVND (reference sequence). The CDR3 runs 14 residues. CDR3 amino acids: CASSPTGHGYEQYF. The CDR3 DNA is TGTGCCAGTAGCCCGACGGGGCACGGGTACGAGCAGTACTTC.

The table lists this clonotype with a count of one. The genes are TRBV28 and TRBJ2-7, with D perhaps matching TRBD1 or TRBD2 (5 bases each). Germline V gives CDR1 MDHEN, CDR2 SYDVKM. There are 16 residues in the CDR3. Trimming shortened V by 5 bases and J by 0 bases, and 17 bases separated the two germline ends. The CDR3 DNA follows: TGTGCCAGCAGTGTTCCCGGGACGCCGAGCTCCTACGAGCAGTACTTC. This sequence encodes CASSVPGTPSSYEQYF.

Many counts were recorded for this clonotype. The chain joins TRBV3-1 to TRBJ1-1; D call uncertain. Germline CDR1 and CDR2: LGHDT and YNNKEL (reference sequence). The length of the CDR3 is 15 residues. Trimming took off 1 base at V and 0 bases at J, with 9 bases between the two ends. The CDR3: CASSQGELMNTEAFF. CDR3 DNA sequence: TGTGCCAGCAGCCAAGGGGAGCTGATGAACACTGAAGCTTTCTTT.

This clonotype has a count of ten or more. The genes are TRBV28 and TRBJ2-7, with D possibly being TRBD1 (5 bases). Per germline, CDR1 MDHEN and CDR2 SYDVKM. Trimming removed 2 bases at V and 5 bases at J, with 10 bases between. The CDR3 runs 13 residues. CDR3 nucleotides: TGTGCCAGCAGTTTACGGACATCTGACGAGCAGTACTTC. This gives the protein CASSLRTSDEQYF.

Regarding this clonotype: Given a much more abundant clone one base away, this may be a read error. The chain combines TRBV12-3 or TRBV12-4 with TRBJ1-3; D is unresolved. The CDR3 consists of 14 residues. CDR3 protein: CASSFSSSGTTIYF. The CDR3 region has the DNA TGTGCCAGCAGTTTTTCAAGCTCTGGAACCACCATATATTTT.

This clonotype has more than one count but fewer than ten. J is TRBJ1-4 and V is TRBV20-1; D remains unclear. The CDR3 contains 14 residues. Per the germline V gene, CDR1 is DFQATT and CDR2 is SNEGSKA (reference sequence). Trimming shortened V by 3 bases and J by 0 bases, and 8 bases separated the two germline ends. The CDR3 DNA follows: TGCAGTGCTAGGCAAGAGTCAACTAATGAAAAACTGTTTTTT. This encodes CSARQESTNEKLFF.

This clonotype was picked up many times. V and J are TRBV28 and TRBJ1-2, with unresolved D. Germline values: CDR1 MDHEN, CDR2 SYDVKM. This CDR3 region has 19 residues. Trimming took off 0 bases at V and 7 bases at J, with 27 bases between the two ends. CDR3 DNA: TGTGCCAGCAGTTTATGGCCCCTCTCCGAGACTGTTCTTGAGGGTGGCTACACCTTC. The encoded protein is CASSLWPLSETVLEGGYTF.

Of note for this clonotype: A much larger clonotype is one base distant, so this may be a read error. CDR3: CASSEARGGEQFF. The CDR3 DNA sequence: TGTGCCAGCAGTGAAGCGCGAGGGGGTGAGCAGTTCTTC. The gene calls are TRBV6-1 and TRBJ2-1, with D possibly being TRBD1 (6 bases). The CDR3 contains 13 residues. Trimming removed 0 bases from V and 9 bases from J, with 9 bases in between. Germline assignment: CDR1 MNHNS and CDR2 SASEGT.

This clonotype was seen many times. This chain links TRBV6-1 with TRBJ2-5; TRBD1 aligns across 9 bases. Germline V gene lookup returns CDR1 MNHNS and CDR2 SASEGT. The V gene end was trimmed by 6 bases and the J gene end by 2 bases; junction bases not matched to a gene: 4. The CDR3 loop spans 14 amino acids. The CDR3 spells CASSAGTGQETQYF. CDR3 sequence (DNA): TGTGCCAGCAGCGCCGGGACAGGGCAAGAGACCCAGTACTTC.

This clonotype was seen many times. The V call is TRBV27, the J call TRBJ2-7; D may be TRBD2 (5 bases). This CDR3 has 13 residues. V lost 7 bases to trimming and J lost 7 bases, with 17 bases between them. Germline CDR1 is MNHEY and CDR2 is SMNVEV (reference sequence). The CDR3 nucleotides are TGTGCCAGCAAAATAACGGTGGAGCGGGAGCAGTACTTC. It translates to CASKITVEREQYF.

CDR3 sequence reads: CASSPTGLADYEQYF. In DNA, the CDR3 is TGTGCCAGCAGTCCTACTGGACTAGCGGACTACGAGCAGTACTTC. The V and J genes are TRBV28 and TRBJ2-7; 10 bases agree with TRBD2. Germline V lookup: CDR1 MDHEN, CDR2 SYDVKM. The CDR3 extends over 15 amino acids. Unmatched junction bases numbered 7, after V lost 5 bases and J lost 3 bases.

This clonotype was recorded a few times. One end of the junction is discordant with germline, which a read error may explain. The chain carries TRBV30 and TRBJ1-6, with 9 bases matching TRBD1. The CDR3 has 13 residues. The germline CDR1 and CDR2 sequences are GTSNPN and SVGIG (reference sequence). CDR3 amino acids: CAWRGQGGSPLRF. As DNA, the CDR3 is TGTGCCTGGAGGGGACAGGGCGGGTCACCCCTCCGCTTT.

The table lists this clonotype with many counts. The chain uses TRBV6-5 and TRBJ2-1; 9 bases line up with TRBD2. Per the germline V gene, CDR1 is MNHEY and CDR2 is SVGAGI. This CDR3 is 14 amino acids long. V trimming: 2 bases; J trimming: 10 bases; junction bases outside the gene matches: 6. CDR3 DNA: TGTGCCAGCAGTTACGCGGGGGGGGAATTCGAGCAGTTCTTC. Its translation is CASSYAGGEFEQFF.

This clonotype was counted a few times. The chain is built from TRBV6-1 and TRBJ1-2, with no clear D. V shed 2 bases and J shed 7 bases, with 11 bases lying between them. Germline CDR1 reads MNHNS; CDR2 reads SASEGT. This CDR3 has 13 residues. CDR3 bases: TGTGCCAGCAGTGAAAGTTTAGGGAGTGGCTACACCTTC. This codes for CASSESLGSGYTF.

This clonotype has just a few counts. For the CDR3, the DNA is TGTGCCAGCAGGGGATACCGGGACAGGCCGGGGGAGCAGTACTTC. Translation gives CASRGYRDRPGEQYF. This chain uses TRBV28 with TRBJ2-7; 8 bases line up with TRBD1. From germline, CDR1 is MDHEN and CDR2 SYDVKM. This CDR3 has 15 residues. J lost 7 bases, V lost 6 bases, and 14 bases had no gene match.

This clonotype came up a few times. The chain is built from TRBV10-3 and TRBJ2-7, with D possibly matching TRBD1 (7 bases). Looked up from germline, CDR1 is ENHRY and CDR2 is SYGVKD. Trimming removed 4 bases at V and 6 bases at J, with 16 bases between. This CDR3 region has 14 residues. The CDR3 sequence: CAISGQGGVGEQYF. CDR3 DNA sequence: TGTGCCATCAGTGGGCAGGGGGGCGTGGGCGAGCAGTACTTC.

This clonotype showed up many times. Here the CDR3 DNA reads TGCAGTGCTAGAAGTACTAGCGGAATATACGAGCAGTACTTC. Encoded protein: CSARSTSGIYEQYF. This rearrangement joins TRBV20-1 to TRBJ2-7, with 8 bases matching TRBD2. The germline CDR1 and CDR2 sequences are DFQATT and SNEGSKA (reference sequence). CDR3 size: 14 residues. The J segment lost 4 bases and the V segment lost 2 bases, leaving 7 bases of the junction unmatched.